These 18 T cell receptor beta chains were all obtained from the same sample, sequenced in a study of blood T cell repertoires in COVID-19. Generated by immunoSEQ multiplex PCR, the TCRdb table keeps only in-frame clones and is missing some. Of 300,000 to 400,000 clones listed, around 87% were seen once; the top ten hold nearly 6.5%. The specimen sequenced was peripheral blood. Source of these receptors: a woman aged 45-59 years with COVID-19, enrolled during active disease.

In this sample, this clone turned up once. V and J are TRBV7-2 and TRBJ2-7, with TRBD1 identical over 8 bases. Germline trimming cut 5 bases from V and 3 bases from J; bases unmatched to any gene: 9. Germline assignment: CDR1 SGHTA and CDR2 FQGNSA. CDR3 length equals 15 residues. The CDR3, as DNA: TGTGCCAGCAGCCCATCCGGGACAGGAGGCTACGAGCAGTACTTC. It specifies CASSPSGTGGYEQYF. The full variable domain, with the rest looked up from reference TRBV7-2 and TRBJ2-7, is GAGVSQSPSNKVTEKGKDVELRCDPISGHTALYWYRQSLGQGLEFLIYFQGNSAPDKSGLPSDRFSAERTGGSVSTLTIQRTQQEDSAVYLCASSPSGTGGYEQYFGPGTRLTVT.

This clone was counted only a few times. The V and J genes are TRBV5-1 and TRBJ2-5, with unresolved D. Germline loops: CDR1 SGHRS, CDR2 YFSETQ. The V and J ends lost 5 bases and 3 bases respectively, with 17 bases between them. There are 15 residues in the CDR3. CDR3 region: CASRSSPRNEETQYF. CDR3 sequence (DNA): TGCGCCAGCAGATCGAGCCCGAGGAACGAAGAGACCCAGTACTTC.

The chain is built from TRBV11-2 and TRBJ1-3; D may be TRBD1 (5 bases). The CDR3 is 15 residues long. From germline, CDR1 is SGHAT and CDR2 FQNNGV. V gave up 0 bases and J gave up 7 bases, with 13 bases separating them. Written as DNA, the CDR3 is TGTGCCAGCAGCTTAGATCCAGGGCAATCGAACACCATATATTTT. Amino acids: CASSLDPGQSNTIYF.

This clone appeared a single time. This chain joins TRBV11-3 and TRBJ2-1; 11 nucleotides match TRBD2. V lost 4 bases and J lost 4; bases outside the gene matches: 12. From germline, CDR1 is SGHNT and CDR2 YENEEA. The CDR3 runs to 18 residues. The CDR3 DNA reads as TGTGCCAGCAGCTCACCCCGGACGGGACTAGCGGATTACAATGAGCAGTTCTTC. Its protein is CASSSPRTGLADYNEQFF.

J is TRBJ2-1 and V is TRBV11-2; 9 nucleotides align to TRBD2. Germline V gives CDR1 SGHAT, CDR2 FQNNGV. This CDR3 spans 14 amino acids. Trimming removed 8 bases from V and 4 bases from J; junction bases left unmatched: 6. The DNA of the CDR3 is TGTGCCAGCGGGGAAGCGGGGGGATACAATGAGCAGTTCTTC. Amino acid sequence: CASGEAGGYNEQFF.

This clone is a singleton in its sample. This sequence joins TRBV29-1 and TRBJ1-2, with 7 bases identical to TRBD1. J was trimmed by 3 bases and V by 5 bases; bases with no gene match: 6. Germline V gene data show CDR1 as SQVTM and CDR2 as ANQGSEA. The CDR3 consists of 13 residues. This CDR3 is CSVQRGTDYGYTF. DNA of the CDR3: TGCAGCGTTCAAAGGGGGACAGACTATGGCTACACCTTC.

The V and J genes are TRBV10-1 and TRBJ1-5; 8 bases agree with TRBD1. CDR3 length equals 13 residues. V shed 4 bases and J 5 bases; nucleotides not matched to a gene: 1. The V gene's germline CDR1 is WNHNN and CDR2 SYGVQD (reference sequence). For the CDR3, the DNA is TGCGCCAGCAGTGGACAGGGGTATCAGCCCCAGCATTTT. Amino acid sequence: CASSGQGYQPQHF.

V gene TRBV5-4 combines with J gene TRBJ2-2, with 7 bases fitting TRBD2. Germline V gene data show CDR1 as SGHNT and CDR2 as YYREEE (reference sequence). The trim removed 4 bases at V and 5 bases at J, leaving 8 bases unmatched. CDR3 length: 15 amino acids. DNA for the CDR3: TGTGCCAGCAGCAAAAGCGGGCGGGGGACCGGGGAGCTGTTTTTT. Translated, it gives CASSKSGRGTGELFF.

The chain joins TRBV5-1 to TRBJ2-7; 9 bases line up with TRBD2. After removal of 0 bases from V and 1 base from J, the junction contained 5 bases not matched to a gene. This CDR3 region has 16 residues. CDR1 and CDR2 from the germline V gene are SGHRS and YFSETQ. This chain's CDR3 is CASSLGAGGSSYEQYF. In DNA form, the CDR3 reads TGCGCCAGCAGCTTGGGGGCGGGAGGGAGTTCCTACGAGCAGTACTTC.

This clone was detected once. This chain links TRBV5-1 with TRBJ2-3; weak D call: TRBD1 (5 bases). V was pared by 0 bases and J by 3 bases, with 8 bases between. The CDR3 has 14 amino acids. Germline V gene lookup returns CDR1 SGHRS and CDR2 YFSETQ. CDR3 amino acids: CASSLDRQTDTQYF. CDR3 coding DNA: TGCGCCAGCAGCTTGGACAGGCAAACAGATACGCAGTATTTT.

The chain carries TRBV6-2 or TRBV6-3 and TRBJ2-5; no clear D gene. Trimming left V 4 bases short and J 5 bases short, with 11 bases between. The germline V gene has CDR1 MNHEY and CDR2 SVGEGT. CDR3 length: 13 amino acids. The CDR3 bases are TGTGCCAGCAGTTCCCTACCGGTGGAGACCCAGTACTTC. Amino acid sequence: CASSSLPVETQYF.

The CDR3 bases are TGTGCCAGCTCACCGTCGGGTCCCTCTGGGGCCAACGTCCTGACTTTC. Translated, it gives CASSPSGPSGANVLTF. This chain connects TRBV18 to TRBJ2-6; D gene unclear. The CDR3 consists of 16 residues. The V and J ends lost 3 bases and 0 bases respectively, with 9 bases between them. Germline CDR1 and CDR2: KGHSH and LQKENI.

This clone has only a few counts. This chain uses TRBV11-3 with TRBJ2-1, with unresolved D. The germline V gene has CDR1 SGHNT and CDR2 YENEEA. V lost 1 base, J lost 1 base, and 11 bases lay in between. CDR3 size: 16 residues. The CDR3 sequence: CASSLARTKSYNEQFF. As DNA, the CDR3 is TGTGCCAGCAGCTTAGCTCGAACTAAGTCCTACAATGAGCAGTTCTTC.

This chain's CDR3 is CASSFLAGGSRSNEQFF. In DNA form, the CDR3 reads TGTGCCAGCAGCTTCCTAGCGGGAGGCTCACGGAGCAATGAGCAGTTCTTC. The V call is TRBV9, the J call TRBJ2-1, with 11 bases aligning to TRBD2. The CDR3 runs 17 residues. V trimming: 4 bases; J trimming: 6 bases; junction bases outside the gene matches: 12. Germline V lookup: CDR1 SGDLS, CDR2 YYNGEE.

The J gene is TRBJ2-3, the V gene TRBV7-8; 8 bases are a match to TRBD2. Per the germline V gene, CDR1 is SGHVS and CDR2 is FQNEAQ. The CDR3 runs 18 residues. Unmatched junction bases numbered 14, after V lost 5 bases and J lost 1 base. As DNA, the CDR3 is TGTGCCAGCAGCACAACCCGTGTACTAGCGGACCGCACAGATACGCAGTATTTT. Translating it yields CASSTTRVLADRTDTQYF.

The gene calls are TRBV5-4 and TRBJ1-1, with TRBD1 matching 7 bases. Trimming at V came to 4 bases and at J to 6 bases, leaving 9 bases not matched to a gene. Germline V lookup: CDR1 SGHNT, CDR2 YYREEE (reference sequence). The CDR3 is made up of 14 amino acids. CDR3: CASSAPTGEAEAFF. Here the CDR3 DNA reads TGTGCCAGCAGCGCCCCTACAGGGGAGGCTGAAGCTTTCTTT. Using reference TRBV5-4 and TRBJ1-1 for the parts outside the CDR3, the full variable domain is ETGVTQSPTHLIKTRGQQVTLRCSSQSGHNTVSWYQQALGQGPQFIFQYYREEENGRGNFPPRFSGLQFPNYSSELNVNALELDDSALYLCASSAPTGEAEAFFGQGTRLTVV.

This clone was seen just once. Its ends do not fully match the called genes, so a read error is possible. The CDR3 coding sequence is TGTGCCATCAGTGAGTGGGACAGGGTGAGAGAAAAACTGGTTTTT. Amino acid sequence: CAISEWDRVREKLVF. The chain links TRBV10-3 to TRBJ1-4; 9 bases fit TRBD1. CDR3 length equals 15 residues. The germline gives CDR1 ENHRY, CDR2 SYGVKD.

This CDR3 reads CASSSGAPGNTIYF. CDR3 nucleotide sequence: TGTGCCAGTAGCTCAGGGGCACCCGGAAACACCATATATTTT. This chain links TRBV19 with TRBJ1-3; tentatively, D is TRBD1 (6 bases). The V gene lost 6 bases and the J gene lost 4 bases, with 13 bases spanning the gap. Germline loops: CDR1 LNHDA, CDR2 SQIVND (reference sequence). CDR3 length: 14 amino acids.